This T cell receptor beta chain was identified during a study of shared clonotypes between healthy human individuals. There are 16 residues in the CDR3. Germline V gene lookup returns CDR1 LNHNV and CDR2 YYDKDF (reference sequence). After removal of 3 bases from V and 1 base from J, the junction contained 4 bases not matched to a gene. CD45RO-negative CD8 cells positively selected for CCR7 made up the naive population, which excluded terminally differentiated effector memory CD45RA+ cells. Profiling relied on immunoSEQ multiplex PCR, and the TCRdb table lists in-frame clones only, not all of them. The table lists over 2,000,000 clones, roughly 93% of them singletons, with around 1.7% in the top ten.

The receptor's source is a man younger than 30 in good health. Some clones in this sample may be carry-over from other donors' samples. The rearrangement links TRBV15 to TRBJ1-5, with 9 bases aligning to TRBD1. Sequencing input: naive CD8+ T cells from PBMCs. The CDR3 loop is CATSSWTGASNQPQHF. CDR3 DNA sequence: TGTGCCACCAGCAGCTGGACAGGGGCGAGCAATCAGCCCCAGCATTTT.